Included here is one TCR beta chain sequence, with context. The antigen is unknown. This record comes from a study of T cells in narcolepsy. This CDR3 has 13 amino acids. The germline V gene encodes CDR1 GTSNPN and CDR2 SVGIG (reference sequence). Trimming left V 0 bases short and J 3 bases short, with 9 bases between. General study points: Reportedly, autoreactive clonotypes were serially detected in patients' blood but not controls'.

Only in-frame clones appear in the TCRdb table, and some are missing; sequencing was by immunoSEQ multiplex PCR. The sample consists of tens of thousands of clones, approximately 60% of them appearing once. Sequences were obtained from memory (CD45RA-) CD4+ T cells from blood. The TCR was taken from a human donor in good health. This chain joins TRBV30 and TRBJ2-7, with D unresolved. CDR3 residues: CAWSVTTFYEQYF. The CDR3 DNA is TGTGCCTGGAGTGTTACTACGTTCTACGAGCAGTACTTC. The entire variable domain, with the rest obtained from reference TRBV30 and TRBJ2-7, is as follows: SQTIHQWPATLVQPVGSPLSLECTVEGTSNPNLYWYRQAAGRGLQLLFYSVGIGQISSEVPQNLSASRPQDRQFILSSKKLLLSDSGFYLCAWSVTTFYEQYFGPGTRLTVT.